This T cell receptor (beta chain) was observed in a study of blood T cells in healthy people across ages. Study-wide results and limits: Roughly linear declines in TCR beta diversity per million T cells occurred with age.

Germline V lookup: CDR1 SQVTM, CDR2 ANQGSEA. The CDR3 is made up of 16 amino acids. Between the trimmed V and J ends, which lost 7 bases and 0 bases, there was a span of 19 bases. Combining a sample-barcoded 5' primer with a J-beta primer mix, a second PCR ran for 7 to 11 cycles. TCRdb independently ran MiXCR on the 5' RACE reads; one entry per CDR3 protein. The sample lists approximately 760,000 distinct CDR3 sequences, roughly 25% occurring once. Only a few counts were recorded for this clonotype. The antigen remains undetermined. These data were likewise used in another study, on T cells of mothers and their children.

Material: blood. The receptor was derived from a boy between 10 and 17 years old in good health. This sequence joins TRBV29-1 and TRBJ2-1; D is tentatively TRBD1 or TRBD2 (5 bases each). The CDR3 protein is CSADLRGSSSYNEQFF. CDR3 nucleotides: TGCAGCGCCGACCTGAGGGGCTCAAGCTCCTACAATGAGCAGTTCTTC.